This T cell receptor beta chain was sequenced in a study of T cells in Graves' hyperthyroidism and ophthalmopathy. Fresh peripheral blood, roughly 9.3 ml, was the source of the PBMCs. The CDR3 is 15 residues long. V lost 3 bases and J 0 bases, leaving 12 bases between the germline ends. Germline lookup yields CDR1 MNHNS and CDR2 SASEGT. TCR beta CDR3 regions were amplified from RNA transcripts. TCR CDR3 regions were first amplified by RT-PCR with HTBI primers. MiXCR, applied by TCRdb to the multiplex PCR reads, yields one record per CDR3 protein. The table has 30,000 to 45,000 distinct CDR3 sequences, 52% seen once; the top ten hold 17%. This clonotype appeared many times.

The clonotype was recovered from a man aged 35 to 55 with Graves' ophthalmopathy. The genes are TRBV6-1 and TRBJ2-7, with D maybe TRBD2 (5 bases). The specimen sequenced was blood. The CDR3 here is CASSEDRGSSYEQYF. The CDR3 DNA reads as TGTGCCAGCAGTGAGGACCGGGGAAGCTCCTACGAGCAGTACTTC.